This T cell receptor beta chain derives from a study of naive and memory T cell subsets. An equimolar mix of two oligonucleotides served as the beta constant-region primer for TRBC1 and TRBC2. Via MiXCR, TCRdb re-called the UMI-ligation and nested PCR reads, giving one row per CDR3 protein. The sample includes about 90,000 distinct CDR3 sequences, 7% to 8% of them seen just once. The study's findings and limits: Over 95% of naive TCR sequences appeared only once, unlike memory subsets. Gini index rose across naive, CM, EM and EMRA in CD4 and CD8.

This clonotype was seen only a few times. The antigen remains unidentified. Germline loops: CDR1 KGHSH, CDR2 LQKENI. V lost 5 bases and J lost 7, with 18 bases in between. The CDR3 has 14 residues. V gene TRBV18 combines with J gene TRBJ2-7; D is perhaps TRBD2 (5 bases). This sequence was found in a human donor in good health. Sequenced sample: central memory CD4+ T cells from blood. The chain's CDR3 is CASSSAAGEREQYF. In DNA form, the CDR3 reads TGTGCCAGCTCATCCGCTGCTGGGGAGAGGGAGCAGTACTTC.